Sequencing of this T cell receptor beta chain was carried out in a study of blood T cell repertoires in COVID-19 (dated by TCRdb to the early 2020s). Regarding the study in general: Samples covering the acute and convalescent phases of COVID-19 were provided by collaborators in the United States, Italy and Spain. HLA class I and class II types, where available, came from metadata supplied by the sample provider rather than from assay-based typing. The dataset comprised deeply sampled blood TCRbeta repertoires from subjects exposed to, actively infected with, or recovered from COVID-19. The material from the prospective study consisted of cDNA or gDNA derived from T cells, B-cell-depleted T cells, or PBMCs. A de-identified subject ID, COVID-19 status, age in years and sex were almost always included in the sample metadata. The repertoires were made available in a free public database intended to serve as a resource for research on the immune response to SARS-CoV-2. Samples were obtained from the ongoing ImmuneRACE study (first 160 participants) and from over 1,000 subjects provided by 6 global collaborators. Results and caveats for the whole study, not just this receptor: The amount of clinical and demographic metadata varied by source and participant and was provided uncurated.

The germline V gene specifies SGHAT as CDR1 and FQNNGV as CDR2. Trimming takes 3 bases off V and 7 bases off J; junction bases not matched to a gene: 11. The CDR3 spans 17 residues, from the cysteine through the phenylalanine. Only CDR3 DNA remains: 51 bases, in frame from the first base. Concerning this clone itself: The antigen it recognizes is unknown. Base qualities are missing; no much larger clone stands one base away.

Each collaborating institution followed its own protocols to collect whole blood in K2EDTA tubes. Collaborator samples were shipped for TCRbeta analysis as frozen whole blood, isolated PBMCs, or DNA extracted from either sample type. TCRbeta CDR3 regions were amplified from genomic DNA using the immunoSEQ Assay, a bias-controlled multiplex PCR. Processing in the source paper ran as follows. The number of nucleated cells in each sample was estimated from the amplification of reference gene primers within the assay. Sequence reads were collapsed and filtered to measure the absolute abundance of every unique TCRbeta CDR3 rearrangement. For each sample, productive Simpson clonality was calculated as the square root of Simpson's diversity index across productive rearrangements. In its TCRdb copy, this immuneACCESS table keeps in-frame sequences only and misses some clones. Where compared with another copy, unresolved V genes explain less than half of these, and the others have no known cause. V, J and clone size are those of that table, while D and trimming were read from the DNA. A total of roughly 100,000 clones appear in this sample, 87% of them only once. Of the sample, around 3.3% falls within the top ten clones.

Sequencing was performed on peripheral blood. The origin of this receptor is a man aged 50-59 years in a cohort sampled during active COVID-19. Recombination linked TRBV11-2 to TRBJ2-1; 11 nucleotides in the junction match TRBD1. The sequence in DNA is TGTGCCAGCAGCTTTCCCCCCACCGGGACAGGGGGTAATGAGCAGTTCTTC. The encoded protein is CASSFPPTGTGGNEQFF.